The source of this T cell receptor (beta chain) is a study of blood T cell repertoires in COVID-19. Whole-study context: COVID-19 samples from acute and convalescent phases originated in the United States, Italy and Spain. PBMCs, B-cell-depleted T cells, or T cells were the source of the cDNA or gDNA that made up the material.

This clone occurred a few times. Source study methods: Researchers report that nucleated cell counts were estimated from reference gene primer amplification. Profiling relied on immunoSEQ multiplex PCR, and the TCRdb table lists in-frame clones only, not all of them. V, J and clone size are those of that table, while D and trimming were read from the DNA. Seen here are about 26,000 clones, 92% observed once, and the top ten hold about 2.8%. This CDR3 contains 15 residues. Germline lookup yields CDR1 SGHVS and CDR2 FNYEAQ. V was clipped by 1 base and J by 6 bases, with 15 bases between them. The receptor comes from a human donor in a cohort sampled during active COVID-19. Specimen: peripheral blood. V is TRBV7-6 and J is TRBJ1-2; maybe TRBD1 (5 bases). The CDR3 DNA reads as TGTGCCAGCAGCTTAGAGTCAGGGATACTAAATGGCTACACCTTC. Its translation is CASSLESGILNGYTF.